This T cell receptor beta chain was identified during a study of identifying expanded T cells in peripheral blood. No infections or other immune events were documented during collection. Profiling relied on immunoSEQ multiplex PCR, and the TCRdb table lists in-frame clones only, not all of them. The table includes tens of thousands of clones, around nine tenths detected once. The sequenced sample consisted of blood. The receptor comes from a person aged 18 to 75 in good health.

CDR3 sequence reads: CASSVTSDPDTQYF. Written as DNA, the CDR3 is TGTGCCAGCAGCGTAACTAGCGACCCAGATACGCAGTATTTT. The chain joins TRBV9 to TRBJ2-3; 7 bases match TRBD2. J lost 4 bases, V lost 1 base, and 3 bases had no gene match. The CDR3 is 14 residues long. Germline V gives CDR1 SGDLS, CDR2 YYNGEE.